The rows below give T cell receptor beta chains drawn from one sample of a study of neurological immune-mediated disorders. TCRdb passed the 5' RACE reads through MiXCR, listing each CDR3 protein once. The table has tens of thousands of distinct CDR3 sequences, 3.6% seen once. Input material: PBMCs. Receptor source: a man aged 25-40 years with multiple sclerosis. The CDR3 runs from the conserved cysteine through the conserved F or W. D genes are given only for firm matches. The listing skips clone size in some rows; elsewhere it reads once, few, many or a size class.

- TRBJ1-5 many TRBV5-6 CASSLGSSYASNQPQHF TGTGCCAGCAGCTTGGGCAGCTCCTATGCTAGCAATCAGCCCCAGCATTTT
TRBD1 TRBJ2-5 many TRBV27 CASSLAYRGRETQYF TGTGCCAGCAGTTTAGCCTACAGGGGGCGGGAGACCCAGTACTTC
TRBD1 TRBJ1-2 many TRBV18 CASSPEGQPYGYTF TGTGCCAGCTCACCTGAGGGACAGCCCTATGGCTACACCTTC
- TRBJ2-1 many TRBV6-5 CASTSRGGEREQFF TGTGCCAGCACCTCGAGAGGGGGGGAGAGGGAGCAGTTCTTC
TRBD1 TRBJ2-5 many TRBV7-9 CASSPDRGRETQYF TGTGCCAGCAGCCCGGACAGGGGCAGAGAGACCCAGTACTTC
- TRBJ2-7 many TRBV5-1 CASSLERGFLWEGGRSEQYF TGCGCCAGCAGCTTGGAAAGGGGGTTTCTGTGGGAGGGCGGTCGCAGCGAGCAGTACTTC
- TRBJ1-1 many TRBV20-1 CSATSPGNTEAFF TGCAGTGCAACATCTCCCGGGAACACTGAAGCTTTCTTT
- TRBJ2-1 many TRBV20-1 CSARGMAEQFF TGCAGTGCTAGAGGTATGGCTGAGCAGTTCTTC
TRBD1 TRBJ1-6 many TRBV20-1 CSALRQGALNSPLHF TGCAGTGCTCTGAGACAGGGGGCGCTTAATTCACCCCTCCACTTT
- TRBJ1-2 many TRBV2 CASSEEGSYGYTF TGTGCCAGCAGTGAAGAGGGTTCCTATGGCTACACCTTC
- TRBJ2-3 many TRBV4-1 CASSQVGIDTQYF TGCGCCAGCAGCCAAGTAGGCATTGACACGCAGTATTTT
- TRBJ1-1 - TRBV18 CASSSGKGTEAFF TGTGCCAGCTCCTCAGGGAAAGGCACTGAAGCTTTCTTT
- TRBJ1-2 many TRBV5-1 CASSLEDRNYGYTF TGCGCCAGCAGCTTGGAGGACAGAAACTATGGCTACACCTTC
- TRBJ2-5 many TRBV10-3 CAVGVSETQYF TGTGCCGTCGGCGTTTCAGAGACCCAGTACTTC
- TRBJ1-1 - TRBV10-3 CAIRVGSMNTEAFF TGTGCCATCAGGGTAGGAAGTATGAACACTGAAGCTTTCTTT
- TRBJ2-3 many TRBV7-2 CASSLDADTQYF TGTGCCAGCAGCTTAGACGCGGATACGCAGTATTTT
- TRBJ2-7 many TRBV5-1 CASSLMSGTAYEQYF TGCGCCAGCAGCTTGATGTCAGGGACCGCCTACGAGCAGTACTTC
- TRBJ1-1 many TRBV28 CASSYYGFEAFF TGTGCCAGCAGTTATTACGGGTTTGAAGCTTTCTTT
TRBD1 TRBJ2-3 many TRBV5-1 CASSLDGQGADTQYF TGCGCCAGCAGCTTGGATGGCCAGGGGGCAGATACGCAGTATTTT
- TRBJ1-1 many TRBV12-3/TRBV12-4 CASSFFGVSADEAFF TGTGCCAGCAGTTTCTTTGGCGTCTCGGCAGATGAAGCTTTCTTT
TRBD2 TRBJ2-1 many TRBV20-1 CSASSSGGPLDEQFF TGCAGTGCTAGTTCTAGCGGGGGCCCCCTGGATGAGCAGTTCTTC
- TRBJ1-1 many TRBV5-1 CASSLSGSDTEAFF TGCGCCAGCAGCTTATCAGGGTCGGACACTGAAGCTTTCTTT
- TRBJ2-1 many TRBV9 CASRPDSHGNEQFF TGTGCCAGCCGCCCAGACTCCCATGGGAATGAGCAGTTCTTC
- TRBJ2-3 many TRBV27 CASSSQTIYTQYF TGTGCCAGCAGTTCCCAAACTATCTATACGCAGTATTTT
- TRBJ1-1 once TRBV7-3 CASSLNGGEAFF TGTGCCAGCAGCTTAAACGGGGGTGAAGCTTTCTTT
- TRBJ2-5 few TRBV20-1 CSARAGTLETQYF TGCAGTGCGAGAGCCGGGACTCTAGAGACCCAGTACTTC
- TRBJ1-3 many TRBV12-3/TRBV12-4 CASSFAGLVNTIYF TGTGCCAGCAGTTTCGCAGGCTTGGTGAACACCATATATTTT
TRBD1 TRBJ2-7 many TRBV6-5 CASSRTGYEQYF TGTGCCAGCAGTCGGACAGGCTACGAGCAGTACTTC
- TRBJ1-3 many TRBV20-1 CSAREKSESGNTIYF TGCAGTGCTAGAGAAAAATCGGAGTCTGGAAACACCATATATTTT
TRBD2 TRBJ2-1 many TRBV5-1 CASSLFKRENNEQFF TGCGCCAGCAGCTTGTTTAAGCGGGAGAACAATGAGCAGTTCTTC
TRBD2 TRBJ2-7 few TRBV30 CAYRTSGSSYEQYF TGTGCCTACCGGACTAGCGGGAGTTCCTACGAGCAGTACTTC
TRBD1 TRBJ2-3 many TRBV5-1 CASRPTGSDTQYF TGCGCCAGCAGGCCGACAGGGTCAGATACGCAGTATTTT
- TRBJ1-2 many TRBV5-1 CASSQDKPERGGYTF TGCGCCAGCAGCCAGGACAAGCCCGAGCGAGGGGGCTACACCTTC
- TRBJ1-2 many TRBV19 CASTNPGRDYGYTF TGTGCCAGTACCAACCCGGGCCGCGACTATGGCTACACCTTC
- TRBJ2-5 many TRBV5-5 CASSGTETQYF TGTGCCAGCAGCGGAACAGAGACCCAGTACTTC
- TRBJ1-5 - TRBV20-1 CSASWGARSNQPQNF TGCAGTGCTAGCTGGGGAGCGAGGAGCAATCAGCCCCAGAATTTT
TRBD1 TRBJ1-2 many TRBV5-1 CASSIKGTGDGYTF TGCGCCAGCAGCATTAAAGGGACAGGGGATGGCTACACCTTC
TRBD1 TRBJ1-5 many TRBV27 CASSPGQLLNQPQHF TGTGCCAGCAGTCCGGGACAGTTGCTCAATCAGCCCCAGCATTTT
- TRBJ1-2 many TRBV20-1 CSARGNGYTF TGCAGTGCTAGGGGTAATGGCTACACCTTC
TRBD1 TRBJ1-2 many TRBV7-2 CASSPTGPYGYTF TGTGCCAGCAGCCCGACAGGGCCCTATGGCTACACCTTC
- TRBJ2-5 many TRBV29-1 CSAQGREETQYF TGCAGCGCACAGGGTCGGGAAGAGACCCAGTACTTC
TRBD1 TRBJ2-3 many TRBV7-3 CASSETGNTDTQYF TGTGCCAGCAGCGAGACAGGGAACACAGATACGCAGTATTTT
- TRBJ2-7 many TRBV5-1 CASSRDRDGEQYF TGCGCCAGCAGCCGGGACCGGGACGGCGAGCAGTACTTC
TRBD1 TRBJ1-1 - TRBV18 CASSLQGGSNSEAFF TGTGCCAGCTCACTACAGGGGGGCTCGAACTCTGAAGCTTTCTTT
TRBD1 TRBJ1-5 many TRBV7-8 CASSPSRTGGGNRQPQHF TGTGCCAGCAGCCCATCGAGGACAGGGGGCGGCAATAGGCAGCCCCAGCATTTT
TRBD2 TRBJ2-1 many TRBV5-1 CASKLAGGRYNEQFF TGCGCCAGTAAACTAGCGGGGGGGCGATACAATGAGCAGTTCTTC
- TRBJ1-5 - TRBV10-3 CAISESGANQPQNF TGTGCCATCAGTGAGTCAGGGGCTAATCAGCCCCAGAATTTT
TRBD1 TRBJ2-5 many TRBV5-1 CASSLDRGQRTQYF TGCGCCAGCAGCTTAGACAGGGGGCAGAGGACCCAGTACTTC
TRBD2 TRBJ2-1 many TRBV5-1 CASSAGLAGYNEQFF TGCGCCAGCAGCGCCGGACTAGCGGGATACAATGAGCAGTTCTTC
- TRBJ1-2 many TRBV12-3/TRBV12-4 CASSIRGPPGSGGYTF TGTGCCAGCAGTATAAGGGGACCGCCCGGATCGGGGGGCTACACCTTC
- TRBJ1-5 many TRBV5-1 CASSLLGGVQPQHF TGCGCCAGCAGCTTGCTTGGGGGTGTTCAGCCCCAGCATTTT
- TRBJ2-5 many TRBV12-3/TRBV12-4 CASSLTMGETQYF TGTGCCAGCAGTTTGACAATGGGAGAGACCCAGTACTTC
- TRBJ1-5 few TRBV5-1 CASSLGGEQGQPQNF TGCGCCAGCAGCTTGGGGGGGGAGCAGGGCCAGCCCCAGAATTTT
TRBD2 TRBJ2-3 many TRBV20-1 CSAREASGSTDTQYF TGCAGTGCTAGAGAGGCTAGCGGGAGCACAGATACGCAGTATTTT
- TRBJ1-1 many TRBV20-1 CSARFDGEAFF TGCAGTGCTAGATTTGACGGAGAAGCTTTCTTT
TRBD2 TRBJ2-7 - TRBV7-8 CASSLRTSGSPNREQYF TGTGCCAGCAGCCTCCGGACTAGCGGGAGCCCCAACCGAGAGCAGTACTTC
- TRBJ2-5 many TRBV29-1 CSVRLGTQETQYF TGCAGCGTGCGCCTCGGGACCCAAGAGACCCAGTACTTC
- TRBJ2-5 many TRBV3-1 CASSHRDRSRETQYF TGTGCCAGCAGCCATCGGGACCGTTCCCGGGAGACCCAGTACTTC
- TRBJ1-3 many TRBV12-3/TRBV12-4 CASSLSPNSGNTIYF TGTGCCAGCAGTTTGAGTCCGAACTCTGGAAACACCATATATTTT